The clone carrying this T cell receptor (beta chain) came up a few times. Its antigen is unknown. Profiling that covered TCR beta VDJ and CDR3 relied on genomic DNA as its template. From the reads, TCRdb called clonotypes with MiXCR, one entry per CDR3 protein. The repertoire holds 200,000 to 250,000 distinct CDR3 sequences, with around 60% as singletons. The germline V gene has CDR1 MNHEY and CDR2 SMNVEV (reference sequence). V shed 7 bases and J shed 0 bases, with 13 bases lying between them. CDR3 length: 15 amino acids. This sample stems from a study of CD8+CD57+ T cells in acquired aplastic anemia. Across the study: Recorded DNA amounts for sorted CD4+ and CD8+ cells had an average of around 3.4 ug. The average read count for CD4+ cells in healthy donors was roughly 10 million.

Study-wide results and limits: Comparison of patients with controls identified around 28 shared CD8+ CDR3 sequences.

The chain employs TRBV27 and TRBJ1-3; no reliable D call. The sequence was collected from a human donor in good health. Sequencing was carried out using sorted CD4+, CD8+, or CD8+CD57+ T cells (not recorded which) from PBMCs. The CDR3 DNA reads TGTGCCAGCACTAATAATTTGGGCTCTGGAAACACCATATATTTT. The encoded protein is CASTNNLGSGNTIYF.